Below, one T cell receptor (beta chain) is given with its context. This receptor's antigen is unknown. No base-level quality is on record; no much larger clone is a single base apart. Including the terminal cysteine and phenylalanine, the CDR3 comprises 13 residues. CDR3 DNA is the only sequence kept; it has 39 bases, read in frame from the first base. V is pruned by 7 bases and J by 2 bases, leaving 4 bases of the junction without a gene match. Per the germline V gene, MNHNS is the CDR1 and SASEGT is the CDR2. The sample comes from a study of lymphopenia after photon versus proton radiotherapy (dated by TCRdb to the late 2010s). Study-level background: The immunological effects of photon versus proton radiation therapy were compared in patients with gastrointestinal tumors who developed high-grade lymphopenia. The cohort comprised about 20 patients with gastrointestinal tumors who received either photon or proton therapy and then developed lymphopenia. The goal of the study was to characterize the differences between the two radiation modalities in how they affect the immune system.

Libraries were made using the immunoSEQ multiplex PCR assay. Deep sequencing of rearranged TCR beta loci, alongside multiparametric flow cytometry, was used to profile T cell repertoires. TCRdb took over this immuneACCESS table, retaining in-frame rearrangements with V and J assigned. Such tables are incomplete; in checked studies, under half of the missing clones stem from an unresolved V gene, and the remainder is unexplained. The sample table records roughly 25,000 clones; about 82% of these occur just once. Of the sample, 21% falls within the top ten clones. On the study overall, not on this receptor specifically: After the lymphocyte count nadir, photon-treated repertoires showed oligoclonal expansion, especially of CD8+ Temra cells, which drove the drop in diversity. The survival association was examined only in patients who died, and the authors described better survival with proton therapy as a possibility, not as a demonstrated result. Among patients across the cohort who died, overall survival time showed an inverse correlation with a larger post-nadir drop in TCR diversity. Proton-treated patients stayed relatively stable during treatment, while photon-treated patients lost naive T cells and TCR diversity and gained effector/memory populations.

Source: peripheral blood, taken from a patient treated with proton-based radiotherapy. Recombination joined TRBV6-1 with TRBJ1-2, with 7 middle bases fitting TRBD1. This clonotype originated in an older woman with pancreatic cancer. The CDR3 is CASKGTDNYGYTF. The nucleotides are TGTGCCAGCAAAGGGACAGACAACTATGGCTACACCTTC.